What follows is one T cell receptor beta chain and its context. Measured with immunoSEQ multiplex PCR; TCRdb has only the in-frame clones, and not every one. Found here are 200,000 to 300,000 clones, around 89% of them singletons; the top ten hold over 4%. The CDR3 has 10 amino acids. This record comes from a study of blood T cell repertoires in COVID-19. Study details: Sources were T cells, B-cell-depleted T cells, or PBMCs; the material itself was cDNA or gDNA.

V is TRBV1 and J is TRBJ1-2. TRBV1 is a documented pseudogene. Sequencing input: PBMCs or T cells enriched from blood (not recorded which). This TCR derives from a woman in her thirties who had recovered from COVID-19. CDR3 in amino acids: CTSGGDGYTF. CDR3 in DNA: TGCACCAGCGGCGGGGATGGCTACACCTTC.